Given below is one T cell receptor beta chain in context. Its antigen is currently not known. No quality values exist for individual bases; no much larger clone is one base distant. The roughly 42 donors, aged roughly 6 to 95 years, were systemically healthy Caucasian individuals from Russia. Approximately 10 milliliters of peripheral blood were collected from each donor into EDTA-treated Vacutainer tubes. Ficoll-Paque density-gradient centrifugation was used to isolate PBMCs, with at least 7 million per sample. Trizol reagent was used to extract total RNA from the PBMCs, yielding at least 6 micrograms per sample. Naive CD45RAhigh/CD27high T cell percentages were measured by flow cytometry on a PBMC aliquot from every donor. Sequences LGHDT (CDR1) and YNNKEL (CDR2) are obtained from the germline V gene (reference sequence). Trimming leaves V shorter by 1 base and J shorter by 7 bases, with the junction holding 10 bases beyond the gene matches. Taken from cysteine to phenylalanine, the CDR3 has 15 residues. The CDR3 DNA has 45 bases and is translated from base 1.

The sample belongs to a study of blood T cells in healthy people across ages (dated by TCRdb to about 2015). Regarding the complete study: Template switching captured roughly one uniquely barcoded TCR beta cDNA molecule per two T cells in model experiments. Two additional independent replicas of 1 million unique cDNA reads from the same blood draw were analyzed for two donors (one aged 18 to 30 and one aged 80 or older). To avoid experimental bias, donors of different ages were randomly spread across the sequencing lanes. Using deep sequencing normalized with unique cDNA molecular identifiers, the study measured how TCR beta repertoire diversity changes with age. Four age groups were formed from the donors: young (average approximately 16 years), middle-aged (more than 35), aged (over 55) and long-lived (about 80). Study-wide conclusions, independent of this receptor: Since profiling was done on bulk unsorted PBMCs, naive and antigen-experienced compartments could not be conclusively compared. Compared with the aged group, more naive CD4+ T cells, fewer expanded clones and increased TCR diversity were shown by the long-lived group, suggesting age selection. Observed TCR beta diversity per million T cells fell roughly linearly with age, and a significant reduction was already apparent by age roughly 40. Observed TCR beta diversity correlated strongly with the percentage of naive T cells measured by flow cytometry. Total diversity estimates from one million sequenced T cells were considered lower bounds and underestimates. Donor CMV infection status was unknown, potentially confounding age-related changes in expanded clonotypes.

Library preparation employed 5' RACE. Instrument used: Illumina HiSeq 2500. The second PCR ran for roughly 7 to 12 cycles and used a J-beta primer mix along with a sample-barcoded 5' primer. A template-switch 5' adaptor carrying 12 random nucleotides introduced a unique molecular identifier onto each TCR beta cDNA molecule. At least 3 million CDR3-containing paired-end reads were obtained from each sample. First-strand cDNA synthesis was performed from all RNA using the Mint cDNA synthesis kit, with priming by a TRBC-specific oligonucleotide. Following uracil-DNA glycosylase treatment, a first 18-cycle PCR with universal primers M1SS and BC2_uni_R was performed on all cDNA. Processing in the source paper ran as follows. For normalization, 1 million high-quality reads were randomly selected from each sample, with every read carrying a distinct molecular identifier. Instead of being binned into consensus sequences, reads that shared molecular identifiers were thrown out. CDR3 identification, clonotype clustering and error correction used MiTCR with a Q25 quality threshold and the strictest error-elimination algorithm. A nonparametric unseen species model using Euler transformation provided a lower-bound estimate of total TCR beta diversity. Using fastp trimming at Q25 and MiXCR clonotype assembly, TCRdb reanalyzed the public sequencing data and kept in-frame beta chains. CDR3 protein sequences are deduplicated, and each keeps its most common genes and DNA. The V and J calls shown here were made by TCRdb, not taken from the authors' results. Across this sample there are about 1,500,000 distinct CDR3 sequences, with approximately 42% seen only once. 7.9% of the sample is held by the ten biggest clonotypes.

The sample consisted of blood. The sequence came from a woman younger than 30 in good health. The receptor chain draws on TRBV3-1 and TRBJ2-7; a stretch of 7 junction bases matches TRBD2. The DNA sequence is TGTGCCAGCAGCCAAGGGCGGGGGACCTCAGGAGAGCAGTACTTC. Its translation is CASSQGRGTSGEQYF.